The 12 T cell receptor beta chains below were found in one sample sequenced in a study of early stage breast cancer tumors. Sequencing was performed with immunoSEQ multiplex PCR; in TCRdb, only in-frame clones are kept and a portion is missing. The sample records approximately 50,000 clones, 65% to 80% being singletons. Sequencing was carried out using blood. The source of these receptors is a person aged 30 to 40 with breast cancer.

In DNA, the CDR3 is TGCGCCAGCAGTGAGAGGACCACCGGGGAGCTGTTTTTT. It yields the protein CASSERTTGELFF. The J gene is TRBJ2-2, the V gene TRBV10-2; D uncertain. The CDR3 has 13 residues. In germline, CDR1 is WSHSY, CDR2 SAAADI. Trimming shortened V by 2 bases and J by 4 bases, and 5 bases separated the two germline ends.

The chain joins TRBV10-3 to TRBJ2-7; 11 bases are a match to TRBD1. This CDR3 is 15 amino acids long. Germline V gene data show CDR1 as ENHRY and CDR2 as SYGVKD. Unmatched junction bases numbered 5, after V lost 6 bases and J lost 1 base. CDR3: CAIRRTGGNSYEQYF. CDR3 nucleotide sequence: TGTGCCATCAGAAGGACAGGGGGCAATTCCTACGAGCAGTACTTC.

The CDR3 reads CASSPSYEQYF. The CDR3 nucleotides are TGTGCCAGCAGCCCTTCCTACGAGCAGTACTTC. This chain connects TRBV11-2 to TRBJ2-7; D gene ambiguous. V gave up 5 bases and J gave up 1 base, with 3 bases separating them. The CDR3 loop spans 11 amino acids. Germline V CDR1 and CDR2: SGHAT, FQNNGV.

This clone showed up just a few times. V and J are TRBV4-1 and TRBJ1-1, with D tentatively TRBD1 (6 bases). Between the trimmed V and J ends, which lost 4 bases and 8 bases, there was a span of 11 bases. CDR3 length: 12 amino acids. Germline CDR1 reads MGHRA; CDR2 reads YSYEKL. CDR3 nucleotide sequence: TGCGCCAGCAGCCGATCCCAGGGGGAAGCTTTCTTT. It is translated as CASSRSQGEAFF.

The chain links TRBV6-6 to TRBJ2-7, with TRBD1 identical over 8 bases. Germline V gene sequence: CDR1 MNHNY, CDR2 SVGAGI (reference sequence). Germline trimming cut 8 bases from V and 2 bases from J; bases unmatched to any gene: 8. The length of the CDR3 is 14 residues. The CDR3: CASATGGLPYEQYF. The DNA for the CDR3 is TGTGCCAGCGCCACAGGGGGTCTTCCCTACGAGCAGTACTTC.

The J gene is TRBJ1-1, the V gene TRBV19; a weak D match, TRBD1 (6 bases). V was cut by 5 bases and J by 5 bases, with 15 bases left in between. The CDR3 consists of 14 residues. CDR1 LNHDA and CDR2 SQIVND come from the germline V gene (reference sequence). The CDR3 sequence: CASSAGQWGTEAFF. In nucleotides, the CDR3 is TGTGCCAGTAGTGCAGGACAGTGGGGGACTGAAGCTTTCTTT.

V gene TRBV18 combines with J gene TRBJ2-3; TRBD2 matches 7 bases. CDR1 and CDR2 (germline): KGHSH, LQKENI. CDR3 length equals 15 residues. Trimming took 0 bases from V and 1 from J; bases not matched to a gene: 1. The CDR3, as DNA: TGTGCCAGCTCACCACCCCTAGCGGGCACAGATACGCAGTATTTT. It yields the protein CASSPPLAGTDTQYF. The full variable domain, completed using reference TRBV18 and TRBJ2-3, is NAGVMQNPRHLVRRRGQEARLRCSPMKGHSHVYWYRQLPEEGLKFMVYLQKENIIDESGMPKERFSAEFPKEGPSILRIQQVVRGDSAAYFCASSPPLAGTDTQYFGPGTRLTVL.

The rearrangement links TRBV27 to TRBJ2-2; D might be TRBD2 (7 bases). The ends were cut back, 10 bases at V and 1 base at J, with 19 bases in the middle. Looked up from germline, CDR1 is MNHEY and CDR2 is SMNVEV (reference sequence). This CDR3 has 16 residues. The CDR3 is CATKGGDLGNTGELFF. The CDR3, as DNA: TGTGCCACCAAAGGGGGGGACCTCGGGAACACCGGGGAGCTGTTTTTT.

This chain uses TRBV5-4 with TRBJ2-5; TRBD2 aligns across 9 bases. CDR3 length: 14 residues. Germline V gene data show CDR1 as SGHNT and CDR2 as YYREEE (reference sequence). V was pared by 4 bases and J by 10 bases, with 11 bases of the junction left unmatched. CDR3 sequence reads: CASSPLGAGGSQYF. DNA of the CDR3: TGTGCCAGCAGCCCCCTTGGCGCGGGAGGGAGCCAGTACTTC.

The chain links TRBV5-4 to TRBJ2-5, with TRBD2 matching 8 bases. The CDR3 runs to 13 residues. The germline CDR1 and CDR2 sequences are SGHNT and YYREEE (reference sequence). Trimming cost V 7 bases and J 5 bases; bases outside gene matches: 7. The CDR3 nucleotides are TGTGCCAGCGCATACGGCGGGAGGGAGACCCAGTACTTC. This translates into CASAYGGRETQYF.

The rearrangement uses TRBV6-6 and TRBJ1-4; D possibly corresponds to TRBD1 (5 bases). The CDR3 is 15 amino acids. Trimming removed 6 bases from V and 13 bases from J, with 24 bases in between. Germline values: CDR1 MNHNY, CDR2 SVGAGI (reference sequence). Written as DNA, the CDR3 is TGTGCCAGCAGCCCCGGAGTTCAGGCCAGGGTGCGACTGTTTTTT. Protein product: CASSPGVQARVRLFF.

The chain couples TRBV7-2 to TRBJ1-1; 8 bases map to TRBD1. This CDR3 region has 14 residues. Trimming cost V 6 bases and J 1 base; bases outside gene matches: 4. Germline values: CDR1 SGHTA, CDR2 FQGNSA. The chain's CDR3 is CASRTGQANTEAFF. The CDR3 nucleotides read TGTGCCAGCAGAACGGGACAGGCGAACACTGAAGCTTTCTTT.